Listed below are T cell receptor beta chains from one sample, sequenced in a study of shared clonotypes between healthy human individuals. The method was immunoSEQ multiplex PCR; TCRdb's version includes in-frame clones alone and lacks a portion of them. The data show millions of clones, with about 93% seen just once and more than 1.5% held by the top ten. What was sequenced was naive CD8+ T cells from PBMCs. These receptor sequences come from a man between 18 and 29 years old in good health. Some clones in this sample may be carry-over from other donors' samples. Both conserved end residues are part of each CDR3.

V gene: TRBV27
J gene: TRBJ2-7
CDR3 protein: CASSAPPEEQYF

V gene: TRBV28
J gene: TRBJ2-7
CDR3 protein: CASSPPWGAYEQYF

V gene: TRBV29-1
J gene: TRBJ1-2
CDR3 protein: CSVRATGDGYTF

V gene: TRBV10-3
J gene: TRBJ2-3
CDR3 protein: CAISESRASGITDTQYF

V gene: TRBV19
J gene: TRBJ2-3
CDR3 protein: CASSGRVKDTQYF

V gene: TRBV27
J gene: TRBJ1-1
CDR3 protein: CASRGFGMNTEAFF

V gene: TRBV7-2
J gene: TRBJ2-1
CDR3 protein: CASSLGGGGTEQFF

V gene: TRBV7-9
J gene: TRBJ1-5
CDR3 protein: CASSPWEEAQHF

V gene: TRBV6-5
J gene: TRBJ1-1
CDR3 protein: CASSYGWGRFNTEAFF

V gene: TRBV28
J gene: TRBJ1-4
CDR3 protein: CASSPNHGPVEKLFF

V gene: TRBV4-1
J gene: TRBJ2-7
CDR3 protein: CASSLHSSYEQYF

V gene: TRBV5-1
J gene: TRBJ2-2
CDR3 protein: CASSFGASGDNTGELFF

V gene: TRBV29-1
J gene: TRBJ1-2
CDR3 protein: CSVTRQGVNYGYTF

V gene: TRBV27
J gene: TRBJ2-7
CDR3 protein: CASSISSGTSRLEQYF

V gene: TRBV9
J gene: TRBJ2-7
CDR3 protein: CASSVDSAGSYEQYF

V gene: TRBV10-3
J gene: TRBJ1-5
CDR3 protein: CAIRPDRGHQPQHF

V gene: TRBV4-3
J gene: TRBJ2-2
CDR3 protein: CASSPRADSTLLNTGELFF

V gene: TRBV11-2
J gene: TRBJ2-7
CDR3 protein: CASSSRQGSPYEQYF

V gene: TRBV2
J gene: TRBJ2-5
CDR3 protein: CASQRETQYF

V gene: TRBV9
J gene: TRBJ2-7
CDR3 protein: CASSGRTGDDLPEQYF

V gene: TRBV19
J gene: TRBJ2-2
CDR3 protein: CASSIVLIGGELFF

V gene: TRBV7-9
J gene: TRBJ1-3
CDR3 protein: CASSWGQGAMGNTIYF

V gene: TRBV5-5
J gene: TRBJ2-2
CDR3 protein: CASSLGRRYTGELFF

V gene: TRBV29-1
J gene: TRBJ2-7
CDR3 protein: CSVGGAGAIFDEQYF

V gene: TRBV6-6
J gene: TRBJ2-7
CDR3 protein: CASSSGGDEQYF

V gene: TRBV27
J gene: TRBJ1-1
CDR3 protein: CASSGGANTEAFF

V gene: TRBV6-5
J gene: TRBJ2-1
CDR3 protein: CASSYGGGNYYNEQFF

V gene: TRBV5-1
J gene: TRBJ1-1
CDR3 protein: CASSLGGMNTEAFF

V gene: TRBV5-1
J gene: TRBJ1-2
CDR3 protein: CASSPTGLSNYGYTF

V gene: TRBV6-1
J gene: TRBJ1-2
CDR3 protein: CASTGSRRDGYTF

V gene: TRBV27
J gene: TRBJ2-5
CDR3 protein: CASSPSGPRLVAQYF

V gene: TRBV6-5
J gene: TRBJ1-3
CDR3 protein: CASSKDRGSGNTIYF

V gene: TRBV7-9
J gene: TRBJ1-2
CDR3 protein: CASSPQDTVYGYTF

V gene: TRBV7-2
J gene: TRBJ2-7
CDR3 protein: CASSRRTTGRIEQYF

V gene: TRBV9
J gene: TRBJ2-1
CDR3 protein: CASSVGRGYNEQFF

V gene: TRBV2
J gene: TRBJ2-7
CDR3 protein: CASSVSPYEQYF

V gene: TRBV28
J gene: TRBJ2-7
CDR3 protein: CASKTQGTLYEQYF

V gene: TRBV29-1
J gene: TRBJ2-1
CDR3 protein: CSILGASGRLYNEQFF

V gene: TRBV7-9
J gene: TRBJ2-2
CDR3 protein: CASSPPGTSGANTGELFF

V gene: TRBV30
J gene: TRBJ2-2
CDR3 protein: CAWSVPTTNTGELFF

V gene: TRBV28
J gene: TRBJ2-6
CDR3 protein: CASSSPGLSSVLTF

V gene: TRBV5-6
J gene: TRBJ2-1
CDR3 protein: CASRTFDGIPDEQFF

V gene: TRBV7-9
J gene: TRBJ2-7
CDR3 protein: CASSLVPDGTEQYF

V gene: TRBV18
J gene: TRBJ2-7
CDR3 protein: CASSPLTVTIYEQYF

V gene: TRBV29-1
J gene: TRBJ2-1
CDR3 protein: CSVEGGQYNEQFF

V gene: TRBV12-5
J gene: TRBJ1-1
CDR3 protein: CASGRANTEAFF

V gene: TRBV9
J gene: TRBJ2-7
CDR3 protein: CASSVGGSPRSYEQYF

V gene: TRBV7-2
J gene: TRBJ2-3
CDR3 protein: CASSLVEASTDTQYF

V gene: TRBV11-2
J gene: TRBJ2-3
CDR3 protein: CASSLRTYPDTQYF